The 24 T cell receptor beta chains below all came from one sample that was sequenced in a study of regulatory T cells in long-lasting Graves disease. Sample time point: newly diagnosed GD, antithyroid drugs for less than 3 months. The TCR library was prepared using RNA isolated from PBMCs. The TCR beta library used iRepertoire HTBI primers with Arm-PCR amplification of CDR3. TCRdb reanalysed the multiplex PCR reads using MiXCR and keeps one entry per CDR3 protein. This table holds more than 450,000 distinct CDR3 sequences, approximately 12% found once. The same data also contributed to another study, on T cells in Graves' hyperthyroidism and ophthalmopathy.

This specimen was peripheral blood mononuclear cells (PBMCs), taken at new diagnosis, from a patient treated with antithyroid drugs. The receptors originated from a woman in her 30s with Graves disease.

This clonotype was seen ten or more times. The J gene is TRBJ2-2, the V gene TRBV19; D gene uncertain. Germline V lookup: CDR1 LNHDA, CDR2 SQIVND (reference sequence). This CDR3 region has 13 residues. With 3 bases removed from V and 1 base from J, the gap between germline ends came to 3 bases. The CDR3 sequence: CASSILNTGELFF. CDR3 coding DNA: TGTGCCAGTAGTATCTTGAACACCGGGGAGCTGTTTTTT.

This clonotype was seen repeatedly, ten times or more. The chain employs TRBV7-2 and TRBJ2-3; possible D gene TRBD2, 6 bases. From germline, CDR1 is SGHTA and CDR2 FQGNSA. The V gene lost 5 bases and the J gene lost 1 base, with 13 bases spanning the gap. This CDR3 spans 15 amino acids. The CDR3, as DNA: TGTGCCAGCAGCCCGGGGACTCTCCGCACAGATACGCAGTATTTT. The encoded protein is CASSPGTLRTDTQYF.

This clonotype was seen only a few times. The chain recombines TRBV7-9 with TRBJ2-1; a weak D match, TRBD1 (6 bases). Germline assignment: CDR1 SEHNR and CDR2 FQNEAQ (reference sequence). The length of the CDR3 is 15 residues. The V and J ends lost 3 bases and 5 bases respectively, with 14 bases between them. DNA of the CDR3: TGTGCCAGCAGCTTGAGGGGGAGAATCCACAATGAGCAGTTCTTC. This codes for CASSLRGRIHNEQFF.

There are many counts of this clonotype. V gene TRBV9 combines with J gene TRBJ2-5; 7 bases match TRBD2. The CDR3 length is 15 residues. Trimming at V came to 0 bases and at J to 2 bases, leaving 4 bases not matched to a gene. Germline V lookup: CDR1 SGDLS, CDR2 YYNGEE. CDR3 residues: CASSVGGGNQETQYF. CDR3 bases: TGTGCCAGCAGCGTAGGGGGGGGGAATCAAGAGACCCAGTACTTC.

Many counts were recorded for this clonotype. The rearrangement uses TRBV5-1 and TRBJ2-7; 7 positions agree with TRBD1. J gave up 4 bases and V 4 bases, and 11 bases lay outside the gene matches. CDR3 size: 15 residues. Looked up from germline, CDR1 is SGHRS and CDR2 is YFSETQ. The CDR3 DNA reads as TGCGCCAGCAGCCCGGATGGACAGGCGTTTTACGAGCAGTACTTC. Translating gives CASSPDGQAFYEQYF.

The chain carries TRBV12-3 or TRBV12-4 and TRBJ1-5; 7 bases are shared with TRBD1. The trim removed 5 bases at V and 5 bases at J, leaving 9 bases unmatched. CDR3 length equals 15 residues. For the CDR3, the DNA is TGTGCCAGCAGTACTCAGGGGGGCCCTTATCAGCCCCAGCATTTT. Protein sequence: CASSTQGGPYQPQHF.

This clonotype occurred many times. The chain combines TRBV30 with TRBJ2-1, with 9 positions matching TRBD2. CDR3 length: 16 residues. Germline V gene data show CDR1 as GTSNPN and CDR2 as SVGIG (reference sequence). With V trimmed by 2 bases and J by 0 bases, 5 bases remained unmatched. In nucleotides, the CDR3 is TGTGCCTGGAGTCGGGCGGGAGGGCCCTCCTACAATGAGCAGTTCTTC. Amino acid sequence: CAWSRAGGPSYNEQFF.

The chain links TRBV13 to TRBJ1-2; D not certain. Trimming stripped 3 bases from V and 6 bases from J, with 8 bases between. CDR3 size: 12 residues. Germline V gene sequence: CDR1 PRHDT, CDR2 FYEKMQ (reference sequence). The CDR3 DNA follows: TGTGCCAGCAGCTTGGACTCCGATGGCTACACCTTC. Translated, it gives CASSLDSDGYTF.

This clonotype was found a few times. A read error is possible here, since a much larger clone lies one base away. The chain combines TRBV30 with TRBJ1-1; D not resolved. Trimming cost V 1 base and J 0 bases, with 6 bases left between them. Germline CDR1 reads GTSNPN; CDR2 reads SVGIG (reference sequence). The CDR3 is 13 residues long. The CDR3 nucleotides read TGTGCCTGGAGTGCCCGGATGAACACTGAAGCTTTCTTT. The encoded protein is CAWSARMNTEAFF.

This clonotype was counted at least ten times. V is TRBV28 and J is TRBJ2-3; 11 bases are shared with TRBD1. Unmatched junction bases numbered 7, after V lost 7 bases and J lost 4 bases. The CDR3 runs to 15 residues. Looked up from germline, CDR1 is MDHEN and CDR2 is SYDVKM. CDR3 protein: CASTLAGQGADTQYF. In DNA form, the CDR3 reads TGTGCCAGCACCTTAGCGGGACAGGGGGCAGATACGCAGTATTTT.

This rearrangement joins TRBV15 to TRBJ2-2, with 7 bases matching TRBD2. V lost 3 bases and J lost 6; bases outside the gene matches: 10. CDR1 and CDR2 from the germline V gene are LNHNV and YYDKDF (reference sequence). The CDR3 totals 16 residues. CDR3 in amino acids: CATSSGAGVPPGELFF. The CDR3 region has the DNA TGTGCCACCAGCAGTGGGGCGGGGGTGCCACCCGGGGAGCTGTTTTTT.

This clonotype has ten or more counts. V is TRBV29-1 and J is TRBJ2-1; TRBD1 aligns across 8 bases. V shed 0 bases and J 4 bases; nucleotides not matched to a gene: 14. CDR3 length equals 18 residues. Germline CDR1 is SQVTM and CDR2 is ANQGSEA. The CDR3, as DNA: TGCAGCGTTGAAGATCTTCATTGGGGACAGGTTAATTACAATGAGCAGTTCTTC. Amino acid sequence: CSVEDLHWGQVNYNEQFF.

This clonotype appeared a few times. CDR3 DNA sequence: TGCAGTGCTGAGGACGGAACATATAGCAATCAGCCCCAGCATTTT. This codes for CSAEDGTYSNQPQHF. The chain employs TRBV20-1 and TRBJ1-5; D remains unclear. CDR1 and CDR2 (germline): DFQATT, SNEGSKA (reference sequence). There are 15 residues in the CDR3. V was trimmed by 5 bases and J by 0 bases, leaving 14 bases between them.

This clonotype was detected ten times or more. J is TRBJ2-1 and V is TRBV3-1, with 7 bases matching TRBD2. CDR3 length: 15 residues. The V segment lost 3 bases and the J segment 0 bases; nucleotides outside the gene matches: 2. Germline V gene lookup returns CDR1 LGHDT and CDR2 YNNKEL (reference sequence). The DNA for the CDR3 is TGTGCCAGCAGCCACGGGACTATCTCCTACAATGAGCAGTTCTTC. Protein sequence: CASSHGTISYNEQFF.

The chain recombines TRBV4-1 with TRBJ2-7; either TRBD1 or TRBD2 may supply D (5 bases each). Trimming took off 3 bases at V and 6 bases at J, with 18 bases between the two ends. This CDR3 has 15 residues. CDR1 and CDR2 (germline): MGHRA, YSYEKL. CDR3 residues: CASSHRKMGVGEQYF. The CDR3 DNA is TGCGCCAGCAGCCACCGAAAAATGGGGGTTGGCGAGCAGTACTTC.

This clonotype was recorded at least ten times. The V call is TRBV15, the J call TRBJ2-7, with 14 bases that match TRBD2. The V segment lost 8 bases and the J segment 7 bases; nucleotides outside the gene matches: 13. CDR1 and CDR2 from the germline V gene are LNHNV and YYDKDF (reference sequence). CDR3 length: 16 residues. As DNA, the CDR3 is TGTGCCACCGCTCCGACTAGCGGGAGGGCATTTCGAGAGCAGTACTTC. Translated: CATAPTSGRAFREQYF.

This clonotype came up a few times. The chain uses TRBV7-6 and TRBJ2-7; 10 bases line up with TRBD1. Germline V gene lookup returns CDR1 SGHVS and CDR2 FNYEAQ. CDR3 length: 15 amino acids. Trimming cost V 5 bases and J 7 bases; bases outside gene matches: 11. The CDR3 spells CASSPAGTGAGEQYF. CDR3 nucleotides: TGTGCCAGCAGCCCCGCCGGGACAGGGGCGGGGGAGCAGTACTTC.

This clonotype has ten or more counts. The chain employs TRBV27 and TRBJ1-1; 7 bases line up with TRBD1. The CDR3 runs 14 residues. J gave up 0 bases and V 4 bases, and 2 bases lay outside the gene matches. Per the germline V gene, CDR1 is MNHEY and CDR2 is SMNVEV (reference sequence). The CDR3 DNA reads TGTGCCAGCAGTTCGGGACAGATGAACACTGAAGCTTTCTTT. Its protein product is CASSSGQMNTEAFF.

This clonotype was seen at least ten times. This chain connects TRBV7-2 to TRBJ2-1; no definite D call. CDR3 size: 15 residues. The V gene's germline CDR1 is SGHTA and CDR2 FQGNSA. Trimming left V 4 bases short and J 4 bases short, with 14 bases between. The CDR3, as DNA: TGTGCCAGCAGCTCCATCGGGCGGCCTTACAATGAGCAGTTCTTC. It translates to CASSSIGRPYNEQFF.

In its sample, this clonotype was seen many times. V usage is TRBV4-3 and J usage is TRBJ2-7, with 7 bases aligning to TRBD1. Per germline, CDR1 LGHNA and CDR2 YSLEER. J lost 3 bases, V lost 1 base, and 3 bases had no gene match. This CDR3 contains 14 residues. CDR3 region: CASSQVSGGYEQYF. The CDR3 DNA reads TGCGCCAGCAGCCAAGTGTCAGGGGGCTACGAGCAGTACTTC.

About this clonotype: At one end, the junction sequence differs from germline, possibly due to a read error. The V gene is TRBV7-9, the J gene TRBJ2-1; D remains unclear. CDR3 length: 15 residues. In germline, CDR1 is SEHNR, CDR2 FQNEAQ (reference sequence). This chain's CDR3 is CAGSLGPSSYNEQFF. In DNA form, the CDR3 reads TGTGCCGGCAGCTTAGGACCTAGCTCCTACAATGAGCAGTTCTTC.

This clonotype was seen only a few times. The gene calls are TRBV24-1 and TRBJ2-2; TRBD2 aligns across 16 bases. With V trimmed by 7 bases and J by 5 bases, 6 bases remained unmatched. Germline V gene data show CDR1 as KGHDR and CDR2 as SFDVKD. The CDR3 totals 17 residues. CDR3 sequence reads: CATRKSGLAGGTGELFF. The CDR3 DNA follows: TGTGCCACCAGGAAGTCGGGACTAGCGGGAGGGACCGGGGAGCTGTTTTTT.

This sequence joins TRBV27 and TRBJ1-6; possible D gene TRBD1, 6 bases. This CDR3 is 15 amino acids long. Trimming removed 6 bases at V and 5 bases at J, with 14 bases between. The germline CDR1 and CDR2 sequences are MNHEY and SMNVEV (reference sequence). The CDR3 is CASRVRDTHNSPLHF. Written as DNA, the CDR3 is TGTGCCAGCAGGGTGCGGGACACCCATAATTCACCCCTCCACTTT.

This clonotype was recorded at least ten times. The chain has TRBV19 and TRBJ2-1; maybe TRBD2 (5 bases). The germline gives CDR1 LNHDA, CDR2 SQIVND (reference sequence). Deletions cut 7 bases from V and 0 bases from J, with 16 bases between. CDR3 size: 16 residues. CDR3 coding DNA: TGTGCCAGTACTGGGCGGGCGACGAGCTCCTACAATGAGCAGTTCTTC. As protein: CASTGRATSSYNEQFF. Based on the CDR3 plus reference TRBV19 and TRBJ2-1, the full variable domain is DGGITQSPKYLFRKEGQNVTLSCEQNLNHDAMYWYRQDPGQGLRLIYYSQIVNDFQKGDIAEGYSVSREKKESFPLTVTSAQKNPTAFYLCASTGRATSSYNEQFFGPGTRLTVL.